This TCR beta chain originates from a study of regulatory T cells in long-lasting Graves disease. Noted time point: newly diagnosed GD, antithyroid drugs for less than 3 months. After RNA was extracted from PBMCs, the TCR library was made from it. This CDR3 has 14 amino acids. V shed 5 bases and J shed 4 bases, with 15 bases lying between them. The germline V gene encodes CDR1 DFQATT and CDR2 SNEGSKA (reference sequence). Through Arm-PCR of CDR3 regions and iRepertoire HTBI primers, TCR beta libraries were built. TCRdb ran MiXCR on the multiplex PCR reads and lists one entry per CDR3 protein. The repertoire holds about 540,000 distinct CDR3 sequences, with roughly 13% as singletons. Comment on this clonotype: Its antigen is unidentified.

General observations from the study: Persistent disease exhibited a predilection for TRBV28, TRBJ1-2 and TRBJ2-5.

This sample was also put to use in a study of T cells in Graves' hyperthyroidism and ophthalmopathy. That study adds: Primed by the HTBI set, a first-round RT-PCR was run on the TCR CDR3.

V is TRBV20-1 and J is TRBJ2-1; the D gene is possibly TRBD2 (5 bases). The sequencing used peripheral blood mononuclear cells (PBMCs), collected at new diagnosis, from a patient treated with antithyroid drugs. This clonotype was sampled from a young man with Graves disease. Here the CDR3 reads CSAGVARGYNEQFF. In nucleotides, the CDR3 is TGCAGTGCTGGGGTAGCGAGAGGGTACAATGAGCAGTTCTTC.